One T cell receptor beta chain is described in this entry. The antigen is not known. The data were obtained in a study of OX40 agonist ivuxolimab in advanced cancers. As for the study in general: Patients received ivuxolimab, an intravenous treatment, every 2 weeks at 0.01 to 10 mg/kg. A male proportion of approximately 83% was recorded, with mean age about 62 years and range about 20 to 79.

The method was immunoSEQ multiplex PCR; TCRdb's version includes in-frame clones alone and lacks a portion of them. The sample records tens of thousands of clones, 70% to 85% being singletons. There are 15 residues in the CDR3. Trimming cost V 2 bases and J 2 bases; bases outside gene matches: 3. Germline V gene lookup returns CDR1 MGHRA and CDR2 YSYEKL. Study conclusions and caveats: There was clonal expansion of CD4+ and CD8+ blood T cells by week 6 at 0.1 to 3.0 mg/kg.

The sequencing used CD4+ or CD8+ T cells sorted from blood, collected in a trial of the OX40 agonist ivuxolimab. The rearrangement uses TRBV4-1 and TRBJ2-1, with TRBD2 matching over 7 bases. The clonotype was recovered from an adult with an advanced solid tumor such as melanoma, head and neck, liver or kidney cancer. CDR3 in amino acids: CASSQSSGTYNEQFF. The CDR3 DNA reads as TGCGCCAGCAGCCAATCTAGCGGCACCTACAATGAGCAGTTCTTC.